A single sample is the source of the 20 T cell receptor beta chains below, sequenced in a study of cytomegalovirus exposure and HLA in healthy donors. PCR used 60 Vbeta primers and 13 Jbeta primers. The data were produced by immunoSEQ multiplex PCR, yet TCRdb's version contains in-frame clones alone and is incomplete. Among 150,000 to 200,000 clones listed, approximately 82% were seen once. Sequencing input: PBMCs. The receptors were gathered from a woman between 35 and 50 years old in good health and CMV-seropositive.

The chain's CDR3 is CASSLVGSSLSYEQYF. As DNA, the CDR3 is TGTGCCAGCAGCTTAGTAGGTTCTAGCCTCTCCTACGAGCAGTACTTC. This chain connects TRBV7-2 to TRBJ2-7, with D possibly TRBD2 on 5 matching bases. The CDR3 contains 16 residues. Germline CDR1 reads SGHTA; CDR2 reads FQGNSA. The V end lost 1 base, the J end lost 0 bases, and 13 bases lay between the germline ends.

The DNA for the CDR3 is TGTGCCAGCAGCCTGCGGACAGTGGGGGTCTACGAGCAGTACTTC. It specifies CASSLRTVGVYEQYF. The gene calls are TRBV6-5 and TRBJ2-7, with D perhaps matching TRBD1 (6 bases). The V and J ends lost 6 bases and 3 bases respectively, with 18 bases between them. CDR3 length: 15 amino acids. The germline CDR1 and CDR2 sequences are MNHEY and SVGAGI.

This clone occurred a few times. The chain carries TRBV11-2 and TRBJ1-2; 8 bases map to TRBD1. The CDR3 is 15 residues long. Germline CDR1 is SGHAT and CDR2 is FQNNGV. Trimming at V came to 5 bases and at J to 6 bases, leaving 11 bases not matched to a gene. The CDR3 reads CASSLTSTGGNGYTF. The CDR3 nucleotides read TGTGCCAGCAGCCTAACCTCAACAGGGGGAAATGGCTACACCTTC.

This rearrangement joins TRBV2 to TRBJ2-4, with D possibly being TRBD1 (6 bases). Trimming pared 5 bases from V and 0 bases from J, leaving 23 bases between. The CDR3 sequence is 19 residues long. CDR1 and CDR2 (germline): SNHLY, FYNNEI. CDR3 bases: TGTGCCAGCAGTTTTAGTGGACAGACGACCAATCTAGCCAAAAACATTCAGTACTTC. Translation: CASSFSGQTTNLAKNIQYF.

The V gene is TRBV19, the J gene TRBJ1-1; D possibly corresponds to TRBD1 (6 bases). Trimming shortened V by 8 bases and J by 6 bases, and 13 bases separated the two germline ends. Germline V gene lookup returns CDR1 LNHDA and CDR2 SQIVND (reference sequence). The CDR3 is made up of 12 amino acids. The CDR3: CASGGGHAEAFF. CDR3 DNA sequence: TGTGCCAGTGGGGGGGGGCACGCTGAAGCTTTCTTT.

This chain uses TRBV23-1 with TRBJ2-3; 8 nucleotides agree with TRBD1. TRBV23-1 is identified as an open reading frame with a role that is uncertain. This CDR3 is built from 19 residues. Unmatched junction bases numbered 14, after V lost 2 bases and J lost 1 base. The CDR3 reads CASSQKGLGQGGGTDTQYF. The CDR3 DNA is TGCGCCAGCAGTCAAAAGGGCCTAGGACAGGGCGGGGGCACAGATACGCAGTATTTT.

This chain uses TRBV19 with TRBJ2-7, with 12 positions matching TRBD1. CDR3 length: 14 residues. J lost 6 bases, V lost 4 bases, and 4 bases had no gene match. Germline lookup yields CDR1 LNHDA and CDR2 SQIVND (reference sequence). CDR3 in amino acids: CASSRDRGRGEQYF. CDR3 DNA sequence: TGTGCCAGTAGTAGGGACAGGGGGCGCGGCGAGCAGTACTTC.

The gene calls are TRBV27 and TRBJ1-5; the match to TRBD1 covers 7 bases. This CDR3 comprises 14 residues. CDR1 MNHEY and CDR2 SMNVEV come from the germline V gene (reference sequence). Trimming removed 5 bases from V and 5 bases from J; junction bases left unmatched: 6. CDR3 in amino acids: CASSPRGEDQPQHF. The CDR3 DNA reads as TGTGCCAGCAGTCCCAGGGGGGAGGATCAGCCCCAGCATTTT.

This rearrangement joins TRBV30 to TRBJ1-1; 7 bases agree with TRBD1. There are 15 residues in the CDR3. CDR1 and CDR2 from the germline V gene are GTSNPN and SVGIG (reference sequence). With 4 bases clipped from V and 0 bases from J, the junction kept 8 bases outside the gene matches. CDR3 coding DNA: TGTGCCTGGAACACAGGGGCGAACCTGAACACTGAAGCTTTCTTT. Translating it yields CAWNTGANLNTEAFF.

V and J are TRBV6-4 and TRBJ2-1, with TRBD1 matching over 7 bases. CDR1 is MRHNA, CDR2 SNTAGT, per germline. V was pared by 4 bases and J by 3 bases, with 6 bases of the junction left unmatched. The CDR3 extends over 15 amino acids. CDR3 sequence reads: CASSGPGTDYNEQFF. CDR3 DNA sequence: TGTGCCAGCAGTGGGCCCGGGACAGACTACAATGAGCAGTTCTTC.

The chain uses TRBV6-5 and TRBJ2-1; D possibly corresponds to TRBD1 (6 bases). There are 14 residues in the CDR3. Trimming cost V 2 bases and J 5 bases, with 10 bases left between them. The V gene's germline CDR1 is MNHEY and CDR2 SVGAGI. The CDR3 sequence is CASSYGDTNNEQFF. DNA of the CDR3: TGTGCCAGCAGTTACGGGGACACCAACAATGAGCAGTTCTTC.

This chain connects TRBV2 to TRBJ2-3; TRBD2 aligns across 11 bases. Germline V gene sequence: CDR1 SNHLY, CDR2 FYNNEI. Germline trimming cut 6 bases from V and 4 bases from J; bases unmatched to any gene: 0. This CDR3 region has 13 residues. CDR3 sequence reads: CASRGLAADTQYF. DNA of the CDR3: TGTGCCAGCAGGGGACTAGCGGCAGATACGCAGTATTTT.

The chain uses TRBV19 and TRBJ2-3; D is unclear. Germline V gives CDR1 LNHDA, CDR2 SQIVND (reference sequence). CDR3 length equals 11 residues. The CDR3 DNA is TGTGTCACGAGTTCGGCAGATACGCAGTATTTT. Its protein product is CVTSSADTQYF.

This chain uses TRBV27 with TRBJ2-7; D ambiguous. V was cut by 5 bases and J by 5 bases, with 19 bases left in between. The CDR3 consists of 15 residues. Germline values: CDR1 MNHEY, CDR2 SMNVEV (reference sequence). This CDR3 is CASSQQVVKSDEQYF. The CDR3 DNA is TGTGCCAGCAGTCAGCAGGTAGTTAAGTCGGACGAGCAGTACTTC.

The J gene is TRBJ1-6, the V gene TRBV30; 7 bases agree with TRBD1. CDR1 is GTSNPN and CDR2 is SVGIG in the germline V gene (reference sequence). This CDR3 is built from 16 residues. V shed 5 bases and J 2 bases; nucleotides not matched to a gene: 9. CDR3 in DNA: TGTGCCTGGTTGAGACAGGGTGCAGCCTATAATTCACCCCTCCACTTT. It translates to CAWLRQGAAYNSPLHF.

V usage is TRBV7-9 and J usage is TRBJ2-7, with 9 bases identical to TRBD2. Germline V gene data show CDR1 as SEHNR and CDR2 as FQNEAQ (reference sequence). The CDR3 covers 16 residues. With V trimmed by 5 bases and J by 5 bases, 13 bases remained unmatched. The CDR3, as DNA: TGTGCCAGCAGCACTCGAGGGGGTAGCGGGAGAAACGAGCAGTACTTC. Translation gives CASSTRGGSGRNEQYF.

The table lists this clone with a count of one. CDR3 sequence reads: CASSELRWQVRYYGYTF. For the CDR3, the DNA is TGTGCCAGCAGTGAACTAAGGTGGCAGGTCCGGTACTATGGCTACACCTTC. The chain recombines TRBV6-1 with TRBJ1-2; no firm D call. The V end was cut by 2 bases, the J end by 3 bases, with 19 bases between. Germline-derived CDR1 and CDR2 are MNHNS and SASEGT. This CDR3 is built from 17 residues.

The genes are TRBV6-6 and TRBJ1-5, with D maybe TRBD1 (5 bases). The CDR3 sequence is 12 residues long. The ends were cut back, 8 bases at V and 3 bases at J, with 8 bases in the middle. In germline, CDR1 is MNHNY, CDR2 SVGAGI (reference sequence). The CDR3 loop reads CASGAPNQPQHF. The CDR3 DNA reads TGTGCCAGCGGGGCGCCCAATCAGCCCCAGCATTTT.

The CDR3 is CASSPGNGGTYEQYF. CDR3 DNA: TGTGCCAGCTCACCGGGCAACGGGGGAACCTACGAGCAGTACTTC. This sequence joins TRBV18 and TRBJ2-7, with D tentatively TRBD2 (6 bases). Trimming shortened V by 3 bases and J by 2 bases, and 14 bases separated the two germline ends. Germline CDR1 reads KGHSH; CDR2 reads LQKENI. CDR3 length: 15 amino acids.

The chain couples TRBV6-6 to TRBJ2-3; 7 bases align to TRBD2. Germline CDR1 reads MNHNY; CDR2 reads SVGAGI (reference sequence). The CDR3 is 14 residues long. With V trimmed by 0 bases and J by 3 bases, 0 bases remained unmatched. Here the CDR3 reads CASSYSSGTDTQYF. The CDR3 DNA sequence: TGTGCCAGCAGTTACTCTAGCGGGACAGATACGCAGTATTTT.